This T cell receptor (beta chain) was retrieved from a study of shared clonotypes between healthy human individuals. About the study: Researchers drew samples from two women and a few men aged 18 to 49. The study's findings and limits: Relative to clonotypes present in all four donors, those not shared had lower generation probabilities.

Trimming took 2 bases from V and 2 from J; bases not matched to a gene: 1. CDR1 and CDR2 (germline): MNHEY, SVGAGI. The CDR3 length is 14 residues. Assay: immunoSEQ multiplex PCR; the TCRdb copy retains only in-frame clones and omits some. Among approximately 720,000 clones listed, about 91% were seen once. Naive CD8 cells lacked CD45RO, underwent positive selection for CCR7 and left out terminally differentiated effector memory CD45RA+ cells. Points on this clone: No antigen is known for it. This sample also contains other DNA sequences that code for the same CDR3.

The source is a man younger than 45 in good health. Material for sequencing was naive CD8+ T cells sorted from blood. The genes are TRBV6-5 and TRBJ2-5; TRBD1 agrees at 8 bases. This CDR3 is CASSYGTGQETQYF. The CDR3 DNA sequence: TGTGCCAGCAGTTACGGGACAGGACAAGAGACCCAGTACTTC.